This T cell receptor (beta chain) was observed in a study of blood T cell repertoires in COVID-19. Study-wide background: Whether acute or convalescent, the COVID-19 samples came from the United States, Italy and Spain.

V gave up 1 base and J gave up 7 bases, with 14 bases separating them. The CDR3 contains 15 residues. Germline V gene lookup returns CDR1 SGHRS and CDR2 YFSETQ. Measured with immunoSEQ multiplex PCR; TCRdb has only the in-frame clones, and not every one. The table shows approximately 150,000 clones, with over 75% occurring only once. The chain is built from TRBV5-1 and TRBJ2-2; D might be TRBD2 (5 bases). The sequenced material came from peripheral blood. This TCR derives from a man between 70 and 80 years old who had recovered from COVID-19. CDR3 bases: TGCGCCAGCAGCTTGCGAGGGTCAGGTAGCGGGGAGCTGTTTTTT. This encodes CASSLRGSGSGELFF.